This TCR beta chain was obtained from a study of OX40 agonist ivuxolimab in advanced cancers. Study-wide background: The eligibility criteria allowed prior anti-PD-1, anti-PD-L1 or anti-CTLA-4 therapy, and 30% to 45% had some. Study-level points and caveats: At 0.1 to 3.0 mg/kg, CD4+ and CD8+ blood T cells expanded clonally by week 6.

About this clone itself: Its antigen is unknown.

The CDR3 is 16 amino acids. V shed 3 bases and J shed 1 base, with 14 bases lying between them. The germline V gene has CDR1 SGHVS and CDR2 FQNEAQ. Produced via immunoSEQ multiplex PCR; TCRdb's table is partial and in-frame only. Among about 99,000 clones listed, 90% to 97% were seen once. The clonotype was recovered from an adult with an advanced solid tumor such as melanoma, head and neck, liver or kidney cancer. This chain connects TRBV7-8 to TRBJ2-3; perhaps TRBD1 as D (5 bases). The sample consisted of CD4+ or CD8+ T cells sorted from blood, taken in a trial of the OX40 agonist ivuxolimab. This chain's CDR3 is CASSLYGPGRTDTQYF. The CDR3 DNA sequence: TGTGCCAGCAGCTTGTATGGTCCAGGGCGCACAGATACGCAGTATTTT. The whole variable domain, filled in from reference TRBV7-8 and TRBJ2-3, reads GAGVSQSPRYKVAKRGQDVALRCDPISGHVSLFWYQQALGQGPEFLTYFQNEAQLDKSGLPSDRFFAERPEGSVSTLKIQRTQQEDSAVYLCASSLYGPGRTDTQYFGPGTRLTVL.